This T cell receptor beta chain was profiled in a study of T cells in Graves' hyperthyroidism and ophthalmopathy. The table lists this clonotype with many counts. The target antigen is unknown. RNA transcripts were the template for amplifying TCR beta CDR3 regions. TCR CDR3 regions were first amplified by RT-PCR with HTBI primers. MiXCR was run by TCRdb on the multiplex PCR reads, yielding one entry per CDR3 protein. The sample has 490,000 or so distinct CDR3 sequences, less than 20% seen once; the top ten hold about 45%. Used for diagnoses were clinical symptoms, serum thyroxine and TRAb, thyroid ultrasound and orbital computed tomography. The study, taken as a whole, reports: Using 13 V-J features, a model discriminated ophthalmopathy from stable hyperthyroidism.

V was pared by 3 bases and J by 3 bases, with 12 bases of the junction left unmatched. The CDR3 has 18 amino acids. Germline assignment: CDR1 SGHNT and CDR2 YENEEA. The chain is built from TRBV11-3 and TRBJ2-4; 9 positions match TRBD2. Sequenced: blood. The clonotype comes from a man between 40 and 49 years old with Graves' ophthalmopathy. The CDR3 bases are TGTGCCAGCAGCTTTAGGCCGAGGGGTAGCGGGAGCAAAAACATTCAGTACTTC. This codes for CASSFRPRGSGSKNIQYF.